Listed here are 27 T cell receptor beta chains from one sample, sequenced in a study of breast tumors, draining lymph nodes, adjacent tissues. TCRdb ran MiXCR on the multiplex PCR reads and lists one entry per CDR3 protein. In the table there are approximately 130,000 distinct CDR3 sequences, approximately 22% of which are singletons. The lymph nodes were axillary draining lymph nodes from breast cancer patients. The specimen was axillary lymph node tissue. The receptors were gathered from a female donor with breast cancer. Some clones in this sample may be carry-over from other donors' samples.

This chain connects TRBV28 to TRBJ2-1; 10 bases are a match to TRBD2. The CDR3 extends over 15 amino acids. The V gene's germline CDR1 is MDHEN and CDR2 SYDVKM. Trimming removed 11 bases from V and 4 bases from J; junction bases left unmatched: 11. CDR3 protein: CASQSWTSGYNEQFF. The CDR3 region has the DNA TGTGCCTCCCAGTCTTGGACTAGCGGTTACAATGAGCAGTTCTTC.

In this sample, this clonotype turned up many times. The chain couples TRBV20-1 to TRBJ2-7; the D is unclear. Between the trimmed V and J ends, which lost 3 bases and 3 bases, there was a span of 9 bases. This CDR3 spans 12 amino acids. Germline V gene sequence: CDR1 DFQATT, CDR2 SNEGSKA (reference sequence). The CDR3 DNA sequence: TGCAGTGCTAGCCGCCTTCTCTACGAGCAGTACTTC. Its translation is CSASRLLYEQYF.

The sample holds many counts of this clonotype. CDR3 in amino acids: CAWSEGRAYTIYF. The DNA of the CDR3 is TGTGCCTGGAGTGAGGGGAGGGCGTACACCATATATTTT. The J gene is TRBJ1-3, the V gene TRBV30, with D tentatively TRBD1 (5 bases). Germline CDR1 reads GTSNPN; CDR2 reads SVGIG (reference sequence). The CDR3 runs to 13 residues. Trimming removed 1 base at V and 8 bases at J, with 12 bases between.

As regards this clonotype: A much larger clone sits a single nucleotide away, making a read error possible. V and J are TRBV11-3 and TRBJ2-3; D is undetermined. CDR3 size: 14 residues. Germline V gene data show CDR1 as SGHNT and CDR2 as YENEEA. In nucleotides, the CDR3 is TGTGCCAGCAGCTTAGGGTATGGCACAAATACGCAGTATTTT. It specifies CASSLGYGTNTQYF.

This clonotype was seen at least ten times. The chain's CDR3 is CATKSSGIGNEQYF. As DNA, the CDR3 is TGTGCCACCAAGTCTAGCGGGATAGGGAACGAGCAGTACTTC. This chain uses TRBV6-5 with TRBJ2-7, with TRBD2 matching over 9 bases. CDR3 length equals 14 residues. V shed 10 bases and J 5 bases; nucleotides not matched to a gene: 12. Germline CDR1 is MNHEY and CDR2 is SVGAGI.

This clonotype has ten or more counts. V gene TRBV12-3 or TRBV12-4 combines with J gene TRBJ2-1; TRBD1 might be the D (5 bases). V was clipped by 7 bases and J by 3 bases, with 10 bases between them. This CDR3 is 13 amino acids long. The CDR3, as DNA: TGTGCCAGCACCGACAGCAGCTACAATGAGCAGTTCTTC. Translation: CASTDSSYNEQFF.

This clonotype was detected many times. The CDR3 sequence: CAWSVLTNYGYTF. In DNA, the CDR3 is TGTGCCTGGAGTGTCTTGACAAACTATGGCTACACCTTC. The V and J genes are TRBV30 and TRBJ1-2; D is unclear. Germline V CDR1 and CDR2: GTSNPN, SVGIG (reference sequence). V was cut by 0 bases and J by 2 bases, with 7 bases left in between. The CDR3 is made up of 13 amino acids.

This clonotype was seen a handful of times. The chain joins TRBV5-5 to TRBJ2-5, with D possibly being TRBD1 or TRBD2 (5 bases each). The germline V gene encodes CDR1 SGHKS and CDR2 YYEKEE (reference sequence). The ends were cut back, 3 bases at V and 2 bases at J, with 14 bases in the middle. This CDR3 is 15 amino acids long. The CDR3 DNA reads as TGTGCCAGCAGCTGGGGTTTGGGGGAACAAGAGACCCAGTACTTC. This sequence encodes CASSWGLGEQETQYF.

There are a few counts of this clonotype. The genes are TRBV6-4 and TRBJ2-1; no definite D call. Germline-derived CDR1 and CDR2 are MRHNA and SNTAGT. The CDR3 is made up of 13 amino acids. V was cut by 4 bases and J by 10 bases, with 14 bases left in between. Written as DNA, the CDR3 is TGTGCCAGCAGTGGTTCTCTAGGTAGCGAGCAGTTCTTC. The encoded protein is CASSGSLGSEQFF.

A few counts support this clonotype. The gene calls are TRBV4-1 and TRBJ2-6; D gene uncertain. The germline V gene has CDR1 MGHRA and CDR2 YSYEKL. Trimming pared 4 bases from V and 1 base from J, leaving 5 bases between. CDR3 length: 14 amino acids. The CDR3 loop is CASSPLSGANVLTF. As DNA, the CDR3 is TGCGCCAGCAGCCCGTTATCTGGGGCCAACGTCCTGACTTTC.

The chain recombines TRBV19 with TRBJ1-2, with D perhaps TRBD1 (5 bases). This CDR3 spans 12 amino acids. Germline loops: CDR1 LNHDA, CDR2 SQIVND (reference sequence). The CDR3 spells CGGVPKYHGYTF. DNA for the CDR3: TGTGGAGGGGTCCCGAAATACCATGGCTACACCTTC.

Of note for this clonotype: This may be a read error: a much more frequent sequence differs by one nucleotide. The gene calls are TRBV14 and TRBJ2-7, with 16 bases lining up with TRBD2. The CDR3 has 15 amino acids. V was clipped by 5 bases and J by 8 bases; unmatched bases: 6. Germline CDR1 reads SGHDN; CDR2 reads FVKESK. This CDR3 reads CASSLGTSGRDKQYF. In nucleotides, the CDR3 is TGTGCCAGCAGCTTAGGGACTAGCGGGAGGGACAAGCAGTACTTC.

This clonotype was detected many times. The J gene is TRBJ1-5, the V gene TRBV19; unclear D gene. This CDR3 is built from 15 residues. V gave up 1 base and J gave up 0 bases, with 7 bases separating them. Germline V lookup: CDR1 LNHDA, CDR2 SQIVND (reference sequence). The DNA of the CDR3 is TGTGCCAGTAGTATAGGTGATTATAGCAATCAGCCCCAGCATTTT. Translation gives CASSIGDYSNQPQHF.

This sequence joins TRBV11-1 and TRBJ2-1, with TRBD1 matching over 7 bases. V was clipped by 5 bases and J by 5 bases; unmatched bases: 6. CDR1 is SGHAT, CDR2 FQDESV, per germline (reference sequence). The CDR3 consists of 14 residues. The chain's CDR3 is CASSLHTGDNEQFF. In DNA form, the CDR3 reads TGTGCCAGCAGCCTACATACAGGGGACAATGAGCAGTTCTTC.

The chain links TRBV24-1 to TRBJ1-1; D remains ambiguous. The V end lost 3 bases, the J end lost 6 bases, and 10 bases lay between the germline ends. The germline CDR1 and CDR2 sequences are KGHDR and SFDVKD. CDR3 length equals 13 residues. CDR3 sequence: CATSDRRSPEAFF. The CDR3, as DNA: TGTGCCACCAGTGATAGGCGTTCTCCTGAAGCTTTCTTT.

This clonotype came up many times. V gene TRBV3-1 combines with J gene TRBJ2-7, with D possibly being TRBD1 (5 bases). Germline loops: CDR1 LGHDT, CDR2 YNNKEL (reference sequence). Between the trimmed V and J ends, which lost 1 base and 11 bases, there was a span of 9 bases. The CDR3 extends over 11 amino acids. CDR3 sequence (DNA): TGTGCCAGCAGCCAAGGGCAGGGCAAGTACTTC. This sequence encodes CASSQGQGKYF.

This clonotype was detected many times. The chain is built from TRBV12-3 or TRBV12-4 and TRBJ2-5; 7 bases are shared with TRBD2. The CDR3 runs to 16 residues. Losses at the gene ends were 6 bases for V and 5 bases for J; bases not matched to a gene: 15. CDR3 nucleotide sequence: TGTGCCAGCAGCTCTTTTACGGGAGGCCTAGGGGAGACCCAGTACTTC. The encoded protein is CASSSFTGGLGETQYF.

This chain joins TRBV18 and TRBJ1-2; D remains unclear. V lost 4 bases and J lost 4, with 19 bases in between. Germline values: CDR1 KGHSH, CDR2 LQKENI. The CDR3 sequence is 16 residues long. CDR3 sequence: CASSQMHPPTSYGYTF. The CDR3 DNA reads TGTGCCAGCTCACAGATGCACCCTCCTACCAGCTATGGCTACACCTTC.

As regards this clonotype: A much more abundant neighbour one base away suggests this may be a read error. This likely comes from a read error, as the CDR3 has no conserved phenylalanine or tryptophan at its end. V is TRBV28 and J is TRBJ2-7; unclear D gene. This CDR3 has 14 amino acids. V dropped 7 bases and J dropped 4 bases, with 17 bases sitting between them. Germline lookup yields CDR1 MDHEN and CDR2 SYDVKM. The CDR3 is CASIGWESAYEQYL. The CDR3 DNA reads as TGTGCCAGCATAGGATGGGAATCTGCATACGAGCAGTACCTC.

This clonotype was observed many times. V is TRBV20-1 and J is TRBJ1-2, with D possibly TRBD1 on 6 matching bases. The CDR3 contains 15 residues. CDR1 and CDR2 from the germline V gene are DFQATT and SNEGSKA (reference sequence). V shed 0 bases and J shed 5 bases, with 16 bases lying between them. CDR3 nucleotide sequence: TGCAGTGCTAGAGATCCGGGACAACCGGTTTATGGCTACACCTTC. Its translation is CSARDPGQPVYGYTF.

V usage is TRBV28 and J usage is TRBJ2-7; a possible D gene is TRBD1 (6 bases). The germline V gene has CDR1 MDHEN and CDR2 SYDVKM. The CDR3 covers 14 residues. V shed 5 bases and J shed 4 bases, with 15 bases lying between them. The CDR3 reads CASSTTGKRYEQYF. For the CDR3, the DNA is TGTGCCAGCAGTACCACAGGGAAAAGGTACGAGCAGTACTTC.

There are many counts of this clonotype. V gene TRBV11-2 combines with J gene TRBJ2-3; D call uncertain. V was pared by 5 bases and J by 6 bases, with 12 bases between. The CDR3 has 13 amino acids. Germline CDR1 SGHAT, CDR2 FQNNGV. CDR3: CASSMTLLDTQYF. The CDR3 DNA reads TGTGCCAGCAGCATGACACTTCTGGATACGCAGTATTTT.

This clonotype was picked up many times. The V and J genes are TRBV6-5 and TRBJ2-5, with 8 bases lining up with TRBD1. Germline CDR1 and CDR2: MNHEY and SVGAGI. This CDR3 has 14 residues. The V and J ends lost 6 bases and 3 bases, in that order; junction bases with no gene match: 6. CDR3 loop: CASSSLDREETQYF. The CDR3 DNA is TGTGCCAGCAGCTCCTTGGACAGGGAAGAGACCCAGTACTTC.

This clonotype was observed many times. V is TRBV2 and J is TRBJ2-4, with D perhaps TRBD2 (5 bases). The CDR3 loop spans 21 amino acids. Trimming removed 4 bases at V and 3 bases at J, with 31 bases between. Germline V gene sequence: CDR1 SNHLY, CDR2 FYNNEI. The CDR3 region has the DNA TGTGCCAGCAGTGCGACTACCAAGCTTCCACGTAGCGTGGTCGTCAAAAACATTCAGTACTTC. It is translated as CASSATTKLPRSVVVKNIQYF.

Remarks on this clonotype: One junction end disagrees with the germline gene, perhaps due to a read error. The gene calls are TRBV6-1 and TRBJ1-4; D is perhaps TRBD1 (6 bases). This CDR3 is 16 amino acids long. CDR1 is MNHNS and CDR2 is SASEGT in the germline V gene. The CDR3 coding sequence is TGTGCCAGCAGTGCCCCGACAGGTCCAACTAGTGAAAAACTGTTTTTT. Translating it yields CASSAPTGPTSEKLFF.

This clonotype appeared many times. The genes are TRBV5-1 and TRBJ2-1, with TRBD2 as a possible D gene (6 bases). V dropped 1 base and J dropped 3 bases, with 11 bases sitting between them. CDR3 size: 15 residues. Per germline, CDR1 SGHRS and CDR2 YFSETQ. This CDR3 reads CASSLTGENYNEQFF. In DNA form, the CDR3 reads TGCGCCAGCAGCTTGACGGGAGAAAACTACAATGAGCAGTTCTTC.

On this clonotype: This clone may be a read error of a much larger clone one base away. The chain is built from TRBV27 and TRBJ1-2; D ambiguous. CDR1 is MNHEY and CDR2 is SMNVEV in the germline V gene (reference sequence). The CDR3 is 12 residues long. Trimming cost V 8 bases and J 6 bases, with 13 bases left between them. CDR3 sequence reads: CASGPFGDGYTF. The CDR3 DNA is TGTGCCAGCGGTCCCTTTGGGGATGGCTACACCTTC.